This is a list of T cell receptor beta chains from one sample in a study of CD8 T cells in ankylosing spondylitis. TCRdb re-analysed the 5' RACE reads in MiXCR, keeping a single row per CDR3 protein. Of 300,000 to 350,000 distinct CDR3 sequences listed, roughly 20% are singletons. The specimen sequenced was blood, either unsorted or a sorted T cell fraction (not recorded which). The receptors derive from a female donor with ankylosing spondylitis or in good health (not recorded which). The CDR3 runs from the conserved cysteine through the conserved F or W. D genes are given only for firm matches. A clone size is listed for some rows: how often the clone was seen (once, few, many), or a class if it is expanded.

j_gene: TRBJ1-1; v_gene: TRBV4-1; d_gene: .; abundance: .; CDR3nt: TGCGCCAGCAGCCAAGAATTGGGGGGAGCTTTCTTT; CDR3aa: CASSQELGGAFF
j_gene: TRBJ2-5; v_gene: TRBV28; d_gene: TRBD2; abundance: .; CDR3nt: TGTGCCAGCAGTTTAAGACTAGCGGGAGCTGGGGAGACCCAGTACTTC; CDR3aa: CASSLRLAGAGETQYF
j_gene: TRBJ2-7; v_gene: TRBV10-3; d_gene: .; abundance: .; CDR3nt: TGTGCCATCAGCGCCGGGCAGCCTTACGAGCAGTACTTC; CDR3aa: CAISAGQPYEQYF
j_gene: TRBJ2-6; v_gene: TRBV12-2; d_gene: .; abundance: .; CDR3nt: TGTGCAAGTCGCTTATGTAAGCACCGGGGAGCCAACGTCCTGACTTTC; CDR3aa: CASRLCKHRGANVLTF
j_gene: TRBJ2-1; v_gene: TRBV7-2; d_gene: .; abundance: .; CDR3nt: TGTGCCAGCAGCCAACCCTGGGGAAATGAGCAGTTCTTC; CDR3aa: CASSQPWGNEQFF
j_gene: TRBJ1-2; v_gene: TRBV7-7; d_gene: .; abundance: .; CDR3nt: TGTGCTAGCAGGCCCCCTTGGGGGGGCCCCTATGGCTACACCTTC; CDR3aa: CASRPPWGGPYGYTF
j_gene: TRBJ2-3; v_gene: TRBV29-1; d_gene: .; abundance: many; CDR3nt: TGCAGCGTCGGACAGCGCAGCACAGATACGCAGTATTTT; CDR3aa: CSVGQRSTDTQYF
j_gene: TRBJ1-5; v_gene: TRBV20-1; d_gene: .; abundance: few; CDR3nt: TGCAGTGCTAGACCTGGGGAGGGGCTGAGCAATCAGCCCCAGCATTTT; CDR3aa: CSARPGEGLSNQPQHF
j_gene: TRBJ2-1; v_gene: TRBV6-5; d_gene: .; abundance: .; CDR3nt: TGTGCCAGCAGTTACGGCGGGTTTATCAATGAGCAGTTCTTC; CDR3aa: CASSYGGFINEQFF
j_gene: TRBJ2-7; v_gene: TRBV11-2; d_gene: TRBD2; abundance: .; CDR3nt: TGTGCCAGCAGCTTAGATCGGAGTAGCGGGGTGAGCTCCTACGAGCAGTACTTC; CDR3aa: CASSLDRSSGVSSYEQYF
j_gene: TRBJ2-3; v_gene: TRBV5-4; d_gene: TRBD2; abundance: .; CDR3nt: TGTGCCAGCAGCTTGCAGCCGGGAGGGGATACGCAGTATTTT; CDR3aa: CASSLQPGGDTQYF
j_gene: TRBJ2-1; v_gene: TRBV5-6; d_gene: TRBD2; abundance: few; CDR3nt: TGTGCCAGCAGCCCGCTGGTTAGCGGGTTTACCTACAATGAGCAGTTCTTC; CDR3aa: CASSPLVSGFTYNEQFF
j_gene: TRBJ2-1; v_gene: TRBV20-1; d_gene: .; abundance: .; CDR3nt: TGCAGTGCTCACGCTTCATACGGGAGTTATTGGGTAAATGAGCAGTTCTTC; CDR3aa: CSAHASYGSYWVNEQFF
j_gene: TRBJ2-1; v_gene: TRBV6-2/TRBV6-3; d_gene: .; abundance: .; CDR3nt: TGTGCCAGCAGTTACCTCGGCGATGAGCAGTTCTTC; CDR3aa: CASSYLGDEQFF
j_gene: TRBJ2-5; v_gene: TRBV20-1; d_gene: TRBD2; abundance: few; CDR3nt: TGCAGTGCTAGTATCGGGAGGGCCGGAGAGACCCAGTACTTC; CDR3aa: CSASIGRAGETQYF
j_gene: TRBJ2-5; v_gene: TRBV10-3; d_gene: .; abundance: few; CDR3nt: TGTGCCATCAGTGGTGCGGAAGAGACCCAGTACTTC; CDR3aa: CAISGAEETQYF
j_gene: TRBJ2-1; v_gene: TRBV5-1; d_gene: TRBD2; abundance: few; CDR3nt: TGCGCCAGCAGCTCCCCGTCGGGAGGGAGAAAATTCAATGAGCAGTTCTTC; CDR3aa: CASSSPSGGRKFNEQFF
j_gene: TRBJ2-5; v_gene: TRBV7-9; d_gene: .; abundance: few; CDR3nt: TGTGCCAGCATGCTGGGGAGGGAGACCCAGTACTTC; CDR3aa: CASMLGRETQYF
j_gene: TRBJ2-6; v_gene: TRBV6-2/TRBV6-3; d_gene: .; abundance: .; CDR3nt: TGTGCCGCCTCGAAAGACAGCTCTGGGGCCAACGTCCTGACTTTC; CDR3aa: CAASKDSSGANVLTF
j_gene: TRBJ1-4; v_gene: TRBV6-6; d_gene: .; abundance: .; CDR3nt: TGTGCCAGCAGTTACTCCTATGGAGAAAAACTGTTTTTT; CDR3aa: CASSYSYGEKLFF
j_gene: TRBJ1-1; v_gene: TRBV20-1; d_gene: .; abundance: .; CDR3nt: TGCAGTGCTAGAAGTCTGGGCACTGAAGCTTTCTTT; CDR3aa: CSARSLGTEAFF
j_gene: TRBJ1-1; v_gene: TRBV7-9; d_gene: .; abundance: many; CDR3nt: TGTGCCAGCAGCTTAGAGGCATTT; CDR3aa: CASSLEAF
j_gene: TRBJ2-2; v_gene: TRBV7-2; d_gene: .; abundance: few; CDR3nt: TGTGCCAGCAGCTCAGGGATAAGCGGGTCTAGGGCCGGGGAGCTGTTTTTT; CDR3aa: CASSSGISGSRAGELFF
j_gene: TRBJ1-1; v_gene: TRBV20-1; d_gene: .; abundance: many; CDR3nt: TGCAGTGCCCAAAGCTCACAGGGTCGTGGTGAAGCTTTCTTT; CDR3aa: CSAQSSQGRGEAFF
j_gene: TRBJ2-5; v_gene: TRBV20-1; d_gene: .; abundance: .; CDR3nt: TGCAGTGCTTGGGCCCTAGGTAGCCAAGAGACCCAGTACTTC; CDR3aa: CSAWALGSQETQYF
j_gene: TRBJ1-2; v_gene: TRBV4-1; d_gene: .; abundance: few; CDR3nt: TGCGCCAGCAGCCAATACCACCGGGACACCTATGGCTACACCTTC; CDR3aa: CASSQYHRDTYGYTF
j_gene: TRBJ2-2; v_gene: TRBV11-1; d_gene: .; abundance: few; CDR3nt: TGTGCCAGCAGCTTAGTAGAAGGCGTCAGTTCGAACACCGGGGAGCTGTTTTTT; CDR3aa: CASSLVEGVSSNTGELFF
j_gene: TRBJ2-1; v_gene: TRBV7-7; d_gene: .; abundance: .; CDR3nt: TGTGCCAGCAGCTTGGGGGGACCGTTTAACTACAATGAGCAGTTCTTC; CDR3aa: CASSLGGPFNYNEQFF
j_gene: TRBJ1-1; v_gene: TRBV18; d_gene: .; abundance: .; CDR3nt: TGTGCCAGCTCACCAATAGAAGGGATCACTGAAGCTTTCTTT; CDR3aa: CASSPIEGITEAFF
j_gene: TRBJ1-1; v_gene: TRBV18; d_gene: .; abundance: .; CDR3nt: TGTGCCAGCTCACCACAATCGGGGAACACTGAAGCTTTCTTT; CDR3aa: CASSPQSGNTEAFF
j_gene: TRBJ2-7; v_gene: TRBV11-2; d_gene: .; abundance: few; CDR3nt: TGTGCCAGCAGCTTAGATCGGGCGGGCCTACAGGAGCAGTACTTC; CDR3aa: CASSLDRAGLQEQYF
j_gene: TRBJ2-7; v_gene: TRBV5-1; d_gene: TRBD1; abundance: few; CDR3nt: TGCGCCAGCAGTCGCGACAGGGCCCACGAGCAGTACTTC; CDR3aa: CASSRDRAHEQYF
j_gene: TRBJ1-5; v_gene: TRBV7-2; d_gene: .; abundance: .; CDR3nt: TGTGCCAGCAGCCCAAACGCCCCCGTGGGCAATCAGCCCCAGCATTTT; CDR3aa: CASSPNAPVGNQPQHF